What follows describes a single T cell receptor (beta chain). Its antigen is not yet known. It has no much larger one-base neighbor in the sample; base qualities were not kept. This sample was included in a study of T cell responses to AZD1222 COVID-19 vaccine (dated by TCRdb to the early 2020s). With regard to the full study: Because spike-specific TCR depth and breadth did not differ between the two schedules, AZD1222 recipients who got a second dose at roughly 4 weeks were pooled with those who got a second dose at roughly 12 weeks. TCR sequencing was performed for 230 to 250 trial participants, of whom around 200 were given two doses of AZD1222 and some 26 were given two doses of MenACWY control vaccine. Trial participants were enrolled into age subgroups of 18-55, 56-69 and 70-plus years, which contained about 150, 27 and 61 TCR-sequenced participants, respectively. The paper's findings and limits, for the study overall: Conclusions about previously exposed vaccinees are limited, since just a handful of AZD1222 recipients were seropositive for SARS-CoV-2 at baseline. Reportedly, almost half of the unique spike-specific TCRs recognized epitopes lying outside the regions that are mutated in the B.1.351 and B.1.1.7 variants. A significant rise in spike-specific TCR breadth and depth was observed after two AZD1222 doses relative to day 0 and relative to MenACWY recipients. Participants were mostly white British and included more females than males, and it was suggested by the authors that clonal diversity may have been underestimated. The 56-69-year group was small, and its depth increase did not reach significance, likely because of low power. Because no day 14 peak-response samples were available, repertoires were characterized only after the peak T cell response. Vaccine-associated CD4 TCRs spanned the whole spike protein, with dominant responses in regions 160-218 and 743-854.

The time point label for this specimen denotes: baseline before first vaccination. Vaccinee samples came from UK trials COV001 and COV002, including a single-blind randomized controlled phase 2/3 trial of AZD1222 (ChAdOx1 nCoV-19) in healthy adults. For TCRbeta chain sequencing, PBMC samples from trial participants were taken at day 0 and at day 28 after the second dose. The CDR3 regions of human TCRbeta chains were analyzed by immunosequencing. The original methods were these. TCRs in the repertoires were matched against a reference library of SARS-CoV-2-specific TCRs that had been generated with the MIRA antigen-specificity platform. Breadth was defined as the fraction of unique TCRs that were SARS-CoV-2-associated. Depth was defined as the fraction of total T cells that were SARS-CoV-2-associated. Using the MIRA data, each spike-specific TCR was mapped to the spike region that the TCR reacts to and placed in a CD4 or CD8 class. Log10-transformed breadth and depth values were compared by one-way ANOVA with Sidak's multiple comparisons tests. Sourced from immuneACCESS, this table was stored by TCRdb with only in-frame sequences that have V and J called. A share of the clones is absent; for the studies checked, an unresolved V gene accounts for under half, and the remainder has no known explanation. The V and J calls and the clone size are those of that table, but D and trimming were determined from the DNA. The sample table contains about 86,000 clones; only one count was recorded for roughly 88% of them. The ten most abundant clones make up less than 6% of the sample.

The sample here was peripheral blood, taken on day 0 of AZD1222 vaccination. The source of this sequence is an adult in good health.

For the CDR3, the sequence is CASGSGNRRSNEQFF. The nucleotide sequence reads TGTGCCAGCGGTTCCGGTAACCGGAGGTCCAATGAGCAGTTCTTC. This chain joins TRBV3-1 (or the pseudogene TRBV3-2) to TRBJ2-1, with TRBD2 as a weak D call on 5 bases. Taken from the germline V gene (reference sequence), the CDR1 and CDR2 loops are LGHDT and YNNKEL. From the cysteine up to the phenylalanine, the CDR3 has a length of 15 residues. The only DNA kept is the CDR3, 45 bases in frame from the first base. V is shortened by 8 bases, J by 6 bases, and the region joining them spans 20 bases.